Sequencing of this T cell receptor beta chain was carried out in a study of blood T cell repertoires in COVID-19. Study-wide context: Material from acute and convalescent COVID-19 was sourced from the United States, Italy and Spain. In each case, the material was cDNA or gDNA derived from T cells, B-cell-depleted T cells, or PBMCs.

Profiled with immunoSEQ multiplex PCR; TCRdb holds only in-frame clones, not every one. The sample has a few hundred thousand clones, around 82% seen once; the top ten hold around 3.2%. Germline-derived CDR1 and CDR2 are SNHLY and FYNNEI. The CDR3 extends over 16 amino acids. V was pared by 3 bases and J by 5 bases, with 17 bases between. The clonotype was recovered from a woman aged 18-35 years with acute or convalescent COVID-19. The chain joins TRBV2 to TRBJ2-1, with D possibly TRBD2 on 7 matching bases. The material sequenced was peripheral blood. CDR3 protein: CASSESRGTTNNEQFF. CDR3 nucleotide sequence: TGTGCCAGCAGTGAGTCGCGGGGGACAACGAACAATGAGCAGTTCTTC.